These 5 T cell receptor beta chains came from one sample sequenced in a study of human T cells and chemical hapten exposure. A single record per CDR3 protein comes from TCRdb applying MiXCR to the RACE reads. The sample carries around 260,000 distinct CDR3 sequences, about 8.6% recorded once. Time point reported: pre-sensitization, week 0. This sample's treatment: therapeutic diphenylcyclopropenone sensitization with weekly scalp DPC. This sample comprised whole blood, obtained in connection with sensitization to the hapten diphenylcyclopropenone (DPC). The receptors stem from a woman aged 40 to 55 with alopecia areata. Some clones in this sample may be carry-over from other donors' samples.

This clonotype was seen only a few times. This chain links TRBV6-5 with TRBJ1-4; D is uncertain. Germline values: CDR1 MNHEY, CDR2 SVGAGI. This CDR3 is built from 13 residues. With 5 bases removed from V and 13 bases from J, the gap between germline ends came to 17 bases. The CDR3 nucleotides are TGTGCCAGCAGTGACCCTAACGATCCGCGACTGTTTTTT. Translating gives CASSDPNDPRLFF.

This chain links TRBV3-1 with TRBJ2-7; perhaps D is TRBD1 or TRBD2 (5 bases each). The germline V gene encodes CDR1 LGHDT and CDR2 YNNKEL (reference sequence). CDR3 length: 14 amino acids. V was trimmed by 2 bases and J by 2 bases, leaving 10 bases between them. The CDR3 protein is CASSQSEGTYEQYF. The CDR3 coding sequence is TGTGCCAGCAGCCAAAGCGAGGGGACCTACGAGCAGTACTTC.

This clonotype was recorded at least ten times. The CDR3 reads CSARVGRLGTQYF. The CDR3 nucleotides are TGCAGTGCTAGAGTGGGGCGGCTCGGGACCCAGTACTTC. The chain recombines TRBV20-1 with TRBJ2-5; possible D gene TRBD1, 5 bases. The CDR3 runs 13 residues. CDR1 and CDR2 from the germline V gene are DFQATT and SNEGSKA (reference sequence). Trimming took off 1 base at V and 7 bases at J, with 13 bases between the two ends.

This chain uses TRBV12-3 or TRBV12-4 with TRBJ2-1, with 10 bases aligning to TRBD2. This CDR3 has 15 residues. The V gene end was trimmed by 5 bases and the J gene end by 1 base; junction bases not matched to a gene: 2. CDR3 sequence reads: CASSQLAGSYNEQFF. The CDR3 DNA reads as TGTGCCAGCAGTCAACTAGCGGGGTCCTACAATGAGCAGTTCTTC.

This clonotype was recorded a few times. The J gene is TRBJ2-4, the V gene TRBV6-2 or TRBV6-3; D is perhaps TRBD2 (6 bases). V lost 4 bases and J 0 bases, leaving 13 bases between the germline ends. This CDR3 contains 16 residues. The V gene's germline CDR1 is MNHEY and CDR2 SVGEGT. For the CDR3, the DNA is TGTGCCAGCAGTTGGAGGGGTCTCGTAGCCAAAAACATTCAGTACTTC. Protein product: CASSWRGLVAKNIQYF.